The TCR beta chain under discussion was sequenced for a study of blood T cells in healthy people across ages. Primers used in a second PCR of about 6 to 12 cycles were a sample-barcoded 5' primer and a J-beta primer mix. TCRdb reprocessed the 5' RACE reads via MiXCR and lists one record per CDR3 protein. The table lists fewer than 1,000,000 distinct CDR3 sequences, around 42% of them singletons. Looked up from germline, CDR1 is LGHNA and CDR2 is YSLEER. The V gene end was trimmed by 1 base and the J gene end by 0 bases; junction bases not matched to a gene: 8. The CDR3 is made up of 18 amino acids. The sample comprised blood. The chain employs TRBV4-3 and TRBJ2-1, with 8 positions matching TRBD2. This TCR was sampled from a man aged 55 to 69 in good health. CDR3 in DNA: TGCGCCAGCAGCCAAGCCGCGGGGGGCCTGCGCTCCTACAATGAGCAGTTCTTC. Its translation: CASSQAAGGLRSYNEQFF.